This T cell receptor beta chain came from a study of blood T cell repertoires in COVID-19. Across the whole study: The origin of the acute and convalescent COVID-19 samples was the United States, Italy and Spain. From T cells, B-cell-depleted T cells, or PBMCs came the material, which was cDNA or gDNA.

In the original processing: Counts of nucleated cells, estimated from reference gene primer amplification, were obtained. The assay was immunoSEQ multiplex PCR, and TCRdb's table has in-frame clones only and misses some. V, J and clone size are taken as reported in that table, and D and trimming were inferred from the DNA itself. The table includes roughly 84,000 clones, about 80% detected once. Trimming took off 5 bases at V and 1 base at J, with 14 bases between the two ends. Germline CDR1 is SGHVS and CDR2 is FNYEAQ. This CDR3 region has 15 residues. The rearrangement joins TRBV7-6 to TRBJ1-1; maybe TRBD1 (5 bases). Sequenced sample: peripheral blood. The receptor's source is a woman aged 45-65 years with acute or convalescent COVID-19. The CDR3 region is CASSLTALSNTEAFF. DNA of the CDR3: TGTGCCAGCAGCCTGACAGCTCTCTCGAACACTGAAGCTTTCTTT.